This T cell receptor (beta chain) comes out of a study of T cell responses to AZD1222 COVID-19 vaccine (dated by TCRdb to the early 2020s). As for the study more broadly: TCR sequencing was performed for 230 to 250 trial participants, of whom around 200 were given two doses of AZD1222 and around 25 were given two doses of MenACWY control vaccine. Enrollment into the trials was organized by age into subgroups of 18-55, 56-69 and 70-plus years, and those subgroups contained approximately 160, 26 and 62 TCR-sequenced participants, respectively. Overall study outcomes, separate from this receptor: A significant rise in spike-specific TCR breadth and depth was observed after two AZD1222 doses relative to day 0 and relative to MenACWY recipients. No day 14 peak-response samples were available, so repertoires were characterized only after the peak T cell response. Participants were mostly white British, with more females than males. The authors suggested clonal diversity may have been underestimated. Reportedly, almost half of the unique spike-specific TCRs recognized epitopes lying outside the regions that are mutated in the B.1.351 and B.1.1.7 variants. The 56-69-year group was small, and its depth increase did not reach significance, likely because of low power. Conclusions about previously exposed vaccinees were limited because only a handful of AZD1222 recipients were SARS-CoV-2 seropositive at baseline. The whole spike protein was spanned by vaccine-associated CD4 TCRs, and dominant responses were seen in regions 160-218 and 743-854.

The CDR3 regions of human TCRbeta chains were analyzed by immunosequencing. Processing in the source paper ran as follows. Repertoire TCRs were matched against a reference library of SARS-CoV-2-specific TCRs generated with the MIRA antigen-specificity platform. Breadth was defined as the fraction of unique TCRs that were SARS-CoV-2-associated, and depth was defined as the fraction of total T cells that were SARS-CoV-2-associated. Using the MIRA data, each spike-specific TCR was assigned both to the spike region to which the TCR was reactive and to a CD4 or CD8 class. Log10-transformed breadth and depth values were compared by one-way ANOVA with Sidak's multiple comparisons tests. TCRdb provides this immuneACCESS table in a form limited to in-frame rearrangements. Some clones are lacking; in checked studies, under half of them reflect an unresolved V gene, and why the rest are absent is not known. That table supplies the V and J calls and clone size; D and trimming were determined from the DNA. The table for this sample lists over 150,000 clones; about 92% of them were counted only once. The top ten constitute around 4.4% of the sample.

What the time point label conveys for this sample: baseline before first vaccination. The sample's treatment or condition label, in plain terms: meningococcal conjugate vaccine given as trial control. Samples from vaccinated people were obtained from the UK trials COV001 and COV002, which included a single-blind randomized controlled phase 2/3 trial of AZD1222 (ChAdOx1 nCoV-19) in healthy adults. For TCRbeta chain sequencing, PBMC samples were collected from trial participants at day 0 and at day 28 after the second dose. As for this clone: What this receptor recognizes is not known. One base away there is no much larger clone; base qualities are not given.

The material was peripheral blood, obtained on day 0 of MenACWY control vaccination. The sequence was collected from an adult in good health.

This receptor carries the CDR3 CASSHGTSGTYTGELFF. The base sequence is TGCGCCAGCAGCCATGGGACTAGCGGGACCTACACCGGGGAGCTGTTTTTT. The chain is assembled from TRBV4-3 and TRBJ2-2; 13 bases in the middle match TRBD2. For this chain, trimming is 3 bases at the V end and 3 bases at the J end, and the number of junction bases without a gene match is 4. In the germline V gene, CDR1 corresponds to LGHNA and CDR2 to YSLEER. Measured from the cysteine to the phenylalanine, the CDR3 is 17 residues long. Just the 51-base CDR3 DNA is kept, in frame starting at base 1.